This T cell receptor (beta chain) was identified in a study of technical replicates of blood from a handful of donors. Method: immunoSEQ multiplex PCR; TCRdb's copy keeps in-frame clones and lacks some. The sample lists 15,000 to 20,000 clones; approximately 83% were seen once. The germline V gene encodes CDR1 MNHNS and CDR2 SASEGT. The V and J ends lost 8 bases and 6 bases, in that order; junction bases with no gene match: 9. CDR3 length equals 15 residues. Sequencing input: PBMCs. The chain carries TRBV6-1 and TRBJ2-7, with 14 bases identical to TRBD2. This receptor was taken from a human donor in good health. The CDR3 coding sequence is TGTGCCAGCGGACCGGGACTAGCGGGAGTAGGCGAGCAGTACTTC. Protein product: CASGPGLAGVGEQYF.